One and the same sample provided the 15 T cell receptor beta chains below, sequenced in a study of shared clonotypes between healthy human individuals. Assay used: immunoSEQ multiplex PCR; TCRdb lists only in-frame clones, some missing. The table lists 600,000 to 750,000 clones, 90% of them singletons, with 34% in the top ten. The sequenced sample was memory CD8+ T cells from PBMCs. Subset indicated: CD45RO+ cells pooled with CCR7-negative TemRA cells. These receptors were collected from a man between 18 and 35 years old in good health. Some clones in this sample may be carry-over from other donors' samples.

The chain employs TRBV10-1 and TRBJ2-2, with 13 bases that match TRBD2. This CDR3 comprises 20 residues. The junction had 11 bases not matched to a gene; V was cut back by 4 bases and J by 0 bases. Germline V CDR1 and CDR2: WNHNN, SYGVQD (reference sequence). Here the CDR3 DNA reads TGCGCCAGCAGTGGCCCCCCGGGACTAGCGGGACCCCCGAACACCGGGGAGCTGTTTTTT. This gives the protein CASSGPPGLAGPPNTGELFF.

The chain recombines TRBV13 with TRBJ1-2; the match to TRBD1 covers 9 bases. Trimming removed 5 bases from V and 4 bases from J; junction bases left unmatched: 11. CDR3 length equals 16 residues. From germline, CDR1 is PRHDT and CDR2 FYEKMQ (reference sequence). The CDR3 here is CASSPQPGTGTYGYTF. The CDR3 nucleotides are TGTGCCAGCAGCCCCCAACCCGGGACAGGGACCTATGGCTACACCTTC.

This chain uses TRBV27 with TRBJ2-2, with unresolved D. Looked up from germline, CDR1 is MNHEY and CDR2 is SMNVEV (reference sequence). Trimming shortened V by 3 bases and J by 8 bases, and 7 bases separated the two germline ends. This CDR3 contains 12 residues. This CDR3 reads CASSFFRGELFF. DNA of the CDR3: TGTGCCAGCAGTTTTTTTAGGGGGGAGCTGTTTTTT.

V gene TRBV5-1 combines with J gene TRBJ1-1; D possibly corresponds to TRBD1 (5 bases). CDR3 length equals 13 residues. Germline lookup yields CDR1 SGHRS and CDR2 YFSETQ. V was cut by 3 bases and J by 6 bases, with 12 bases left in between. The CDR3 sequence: CASSWGEDAEAFF. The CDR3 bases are TGCGCCAGCAGCTGGGGGGAGGACGCTGAAGCTTTCTTT.

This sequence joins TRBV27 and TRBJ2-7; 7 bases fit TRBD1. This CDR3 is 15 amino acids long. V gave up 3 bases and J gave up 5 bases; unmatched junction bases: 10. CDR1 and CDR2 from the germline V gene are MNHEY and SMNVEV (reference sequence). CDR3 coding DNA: TGTGCCAGCAGTTTCCTTACAGGGGCTCCAGACGAGCAGTACTTC. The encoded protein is CASSFLTGAPDEQYF.

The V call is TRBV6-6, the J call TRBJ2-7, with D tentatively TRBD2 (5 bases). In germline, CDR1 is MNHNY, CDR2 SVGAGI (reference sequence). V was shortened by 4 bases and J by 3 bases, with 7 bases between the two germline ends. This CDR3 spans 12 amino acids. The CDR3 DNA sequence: TGTGCCAGCAGTTGGAGCGGCTACGAGCAGTACTTC. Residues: CASSWSGYEQYF.

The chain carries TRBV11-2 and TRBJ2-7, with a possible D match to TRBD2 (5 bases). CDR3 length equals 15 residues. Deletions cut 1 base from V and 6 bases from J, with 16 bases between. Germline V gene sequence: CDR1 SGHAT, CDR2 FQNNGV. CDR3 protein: CASSLGTGEGVEQYF. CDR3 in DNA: TGTGCCAGCAGCTTAGGGACCGGAGAGGGAGTCGAGCAGTACTTC.

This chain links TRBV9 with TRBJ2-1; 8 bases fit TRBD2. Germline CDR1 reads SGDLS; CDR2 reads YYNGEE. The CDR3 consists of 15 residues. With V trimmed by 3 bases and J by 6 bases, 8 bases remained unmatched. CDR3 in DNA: TGTGCCAGCAGCGGTACGAACGGGAGGGCCAATGAGCAGTTCTTC. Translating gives CASSGTNGRANEQFF.

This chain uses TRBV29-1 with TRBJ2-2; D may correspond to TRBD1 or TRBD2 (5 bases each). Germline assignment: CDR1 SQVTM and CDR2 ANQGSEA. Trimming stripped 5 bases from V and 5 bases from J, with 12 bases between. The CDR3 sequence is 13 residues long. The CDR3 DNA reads TGCAGCGTTCTGGGGGTTAGGACCGGGGAGCTGTTTTTT. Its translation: CSVLGVRTGELFF.

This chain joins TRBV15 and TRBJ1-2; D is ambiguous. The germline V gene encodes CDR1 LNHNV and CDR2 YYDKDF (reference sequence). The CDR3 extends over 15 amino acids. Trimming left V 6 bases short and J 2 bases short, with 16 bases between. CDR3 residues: CATSPLSEINYGYTF. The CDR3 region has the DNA TGTGCCACCAGTCCTCTGTCGGAGATAAACTATGGCTACACCTTC.

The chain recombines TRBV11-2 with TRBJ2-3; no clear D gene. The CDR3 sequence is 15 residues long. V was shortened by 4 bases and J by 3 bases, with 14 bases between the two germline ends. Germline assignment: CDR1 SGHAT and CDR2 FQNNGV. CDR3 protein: CASSSAPWGTDTQYF. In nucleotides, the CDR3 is TGTGCCAGCAGCTCAGCACCCTGGGGTACAGATACGCAGTATTTT.

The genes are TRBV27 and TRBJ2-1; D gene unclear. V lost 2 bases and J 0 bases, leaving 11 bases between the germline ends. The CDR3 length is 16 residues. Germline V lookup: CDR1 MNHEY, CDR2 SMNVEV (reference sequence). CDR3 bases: TGTGCCAGCAGTTTACGTCCTCCGAGCTCCTACAATGAGCAGTTCTTC. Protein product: CASSLRPPSSYNEQFF.

Here the CDR3 reads CASSDYHLQYNQPQHF. The DNA for the CDR3 is TGTGCCAGCAGTGACTACCACTTACAGTACAATCAGCCCCAGCATTTT. The V call is TRBV6-1, the J call TRBJ1-5, with D unresolved. Trimming stripped 3 bases from V and 3 bases from J, with 15 bases between. The germline V gene has CDR1 MNHNS and CDR2 SASEGT. This CDR3 is built from 16 residues.

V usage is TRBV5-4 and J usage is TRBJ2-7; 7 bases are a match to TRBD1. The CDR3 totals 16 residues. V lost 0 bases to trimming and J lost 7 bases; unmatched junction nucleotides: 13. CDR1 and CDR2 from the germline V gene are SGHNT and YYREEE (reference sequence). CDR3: CASSLGRDRVRGEQYF. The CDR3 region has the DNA TGTGCCAGCAGCTTGGGCCGGGACAGAGTTAGGGGGGAGCAGTACTTC.

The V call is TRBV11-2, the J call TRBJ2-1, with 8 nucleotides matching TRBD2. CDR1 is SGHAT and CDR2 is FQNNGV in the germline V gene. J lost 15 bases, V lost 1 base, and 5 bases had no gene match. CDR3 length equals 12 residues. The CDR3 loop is CASSLGGGRPFF. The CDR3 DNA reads TGTGCCAGCAGCTTAGGGGGCGGGAGGCCGTTCTTC.